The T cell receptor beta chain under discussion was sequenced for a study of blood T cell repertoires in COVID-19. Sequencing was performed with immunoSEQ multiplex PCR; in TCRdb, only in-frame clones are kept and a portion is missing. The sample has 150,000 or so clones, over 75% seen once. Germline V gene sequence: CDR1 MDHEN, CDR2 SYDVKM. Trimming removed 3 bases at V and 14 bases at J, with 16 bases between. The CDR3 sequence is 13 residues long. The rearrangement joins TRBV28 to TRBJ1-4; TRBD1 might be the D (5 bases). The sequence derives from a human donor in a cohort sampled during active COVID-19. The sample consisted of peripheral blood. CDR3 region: CASSFEWGRRLFF. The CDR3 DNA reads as TGTGCCAGCAGTTTTGAGTGGGGCAGACGGCTGTTTTTT.